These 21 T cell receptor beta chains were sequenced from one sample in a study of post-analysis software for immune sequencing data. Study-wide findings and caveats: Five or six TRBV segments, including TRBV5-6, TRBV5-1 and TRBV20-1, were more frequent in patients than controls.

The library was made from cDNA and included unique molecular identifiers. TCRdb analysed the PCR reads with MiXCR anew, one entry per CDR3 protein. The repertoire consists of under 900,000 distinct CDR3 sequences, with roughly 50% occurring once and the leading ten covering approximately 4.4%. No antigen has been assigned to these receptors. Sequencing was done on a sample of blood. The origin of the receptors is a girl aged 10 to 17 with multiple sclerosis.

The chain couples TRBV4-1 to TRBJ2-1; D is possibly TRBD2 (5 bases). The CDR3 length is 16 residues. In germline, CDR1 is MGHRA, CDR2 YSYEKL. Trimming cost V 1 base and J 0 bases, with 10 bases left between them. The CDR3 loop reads CASSQAREPSYNEQFF. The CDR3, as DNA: TGCGCCAGCAGCCAAGCCCGGGAACCCTCCTACAATGAGCAGTTCTTC.

The CDR3 here is CSVVGGQAGSYGYTF. In DNA, the CDR3 is TGCAGCGTTGTTGGGGGACAAGCTGGGAGCTATGGCTACACCTTC. This chain uses TRBV29-1 with TRBJ1-2; tentative D call: TRBD1 (6 bases). V was clipped by 4 bases and J by 4 bases, with 19 bases between them. The CDR3 consists of 15 residues. Germline V gene lookup returns CDR1 SQVTM and CDR2 ANQGSEA.

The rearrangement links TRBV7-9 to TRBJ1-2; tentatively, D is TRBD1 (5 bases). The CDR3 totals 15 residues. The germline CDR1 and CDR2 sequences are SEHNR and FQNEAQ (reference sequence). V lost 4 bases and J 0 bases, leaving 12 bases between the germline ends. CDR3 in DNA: TGTGCCAGCAGCTCGGGGGGACTGACTAACTATGGCTACACCTTC. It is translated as CASSSGGLTNYGYTF.

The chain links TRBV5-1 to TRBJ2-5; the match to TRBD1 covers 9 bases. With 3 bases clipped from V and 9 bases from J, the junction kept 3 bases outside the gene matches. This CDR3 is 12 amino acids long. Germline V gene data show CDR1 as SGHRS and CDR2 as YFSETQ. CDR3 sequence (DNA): TGCGCCAGCAGCTCGGGACAGGGATCCCAGTACTTC. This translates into CASSSGQGSQYF.

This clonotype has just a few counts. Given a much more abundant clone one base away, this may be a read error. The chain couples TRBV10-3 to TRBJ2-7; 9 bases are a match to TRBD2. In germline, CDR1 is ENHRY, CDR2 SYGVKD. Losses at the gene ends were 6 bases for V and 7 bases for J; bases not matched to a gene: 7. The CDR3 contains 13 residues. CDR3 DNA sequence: TGTGCCATCAGCAAGCGGGAGGTAGGTGAGCAGTACTTC. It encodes CAISKREVGEQYF.

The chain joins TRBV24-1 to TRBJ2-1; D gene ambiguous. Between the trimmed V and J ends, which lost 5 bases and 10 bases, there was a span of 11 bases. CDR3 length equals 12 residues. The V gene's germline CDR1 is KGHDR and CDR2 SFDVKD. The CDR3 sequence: CATSGPGGEQFF. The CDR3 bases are TGTGCCACCAGTGGCCCCGGCGGCGAGCAGTTCTTC.

The CDR3 spells CASSWVAGSSYNEQFF. The CDR3 bases are TGCGCCAGCAGCTGGGTGGCGGGGAGCTCCTACAATGAGCAGTTCTTC. The V and J genes are TRBV5-1 and TRBJ2-1; D is possibly TRBD2 (6 bases). This CDR3 spans 16 amino acids. The V end was cut by 3 bases, the J end by 0 bases, with 13 bases between. The germline gives CDR1 SGHRS, CDR2 YFSETQ.

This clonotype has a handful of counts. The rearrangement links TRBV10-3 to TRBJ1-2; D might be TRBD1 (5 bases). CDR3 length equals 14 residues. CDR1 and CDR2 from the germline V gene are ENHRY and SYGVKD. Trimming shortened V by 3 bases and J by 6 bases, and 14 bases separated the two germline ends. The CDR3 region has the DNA TGTGCCATCAGTGACAGGGCAGCCTTCAATGGCTACACCTTC. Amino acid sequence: CAISDRAAFNGYTF.

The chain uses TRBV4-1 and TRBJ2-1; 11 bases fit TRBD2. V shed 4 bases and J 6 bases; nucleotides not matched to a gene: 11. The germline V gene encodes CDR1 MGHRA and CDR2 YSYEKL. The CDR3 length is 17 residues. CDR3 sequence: CASSRETSGGQRNEQFF. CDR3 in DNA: TGCGCCAGCAGCCGAGAAACTAGCGGGGGACAACGCAATGAGCAGTTCTTC.

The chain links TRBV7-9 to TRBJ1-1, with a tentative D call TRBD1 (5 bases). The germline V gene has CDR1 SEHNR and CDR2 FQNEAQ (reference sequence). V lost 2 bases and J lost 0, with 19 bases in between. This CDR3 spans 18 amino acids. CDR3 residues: CASSLPFSRGLMNTEAFF. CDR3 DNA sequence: TGTGCCAGCAGCTTACCCTTTAGTAGGGGACTAATGAACACTGAAGCTTTCTTT.

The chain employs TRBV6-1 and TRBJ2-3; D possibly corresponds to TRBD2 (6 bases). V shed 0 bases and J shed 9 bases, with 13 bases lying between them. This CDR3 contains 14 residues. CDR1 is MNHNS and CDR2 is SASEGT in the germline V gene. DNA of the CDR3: TGTGCCAGCAGTGAAGCGCTTCCCGGGAGAACGCAGTATTTT. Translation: CASSEALPGRTQYF.

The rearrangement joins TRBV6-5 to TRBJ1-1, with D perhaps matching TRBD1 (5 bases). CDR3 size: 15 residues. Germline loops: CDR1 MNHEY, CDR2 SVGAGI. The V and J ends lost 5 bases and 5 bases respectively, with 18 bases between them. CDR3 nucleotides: TGTGCCAGCAGTCGTGCCCCTCCGTCAGGGACTGAAGCTTTCTTT. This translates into CASSRAPPSGTEAFF.

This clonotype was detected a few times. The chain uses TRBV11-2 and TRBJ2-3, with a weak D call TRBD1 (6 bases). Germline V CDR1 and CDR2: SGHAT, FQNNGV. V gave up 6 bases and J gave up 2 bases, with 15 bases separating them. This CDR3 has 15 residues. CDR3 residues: CASRLRGGLTDTQYF. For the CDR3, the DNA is TGTGCCAGCAGGCTCAGGGGCGGACTCACAGATACGCAGTATTTT. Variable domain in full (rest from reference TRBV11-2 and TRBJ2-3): EAGVAQSPRYKIIEKRQSVAFWCNPISGHATLYWYQQILGQGPKLLIQFQNNGVVDDSQLPKDRFSAERLKGVDSTLKIQPAKLEDSAVYLCASRLRGGLTDTQYFGPGTRLTVL.

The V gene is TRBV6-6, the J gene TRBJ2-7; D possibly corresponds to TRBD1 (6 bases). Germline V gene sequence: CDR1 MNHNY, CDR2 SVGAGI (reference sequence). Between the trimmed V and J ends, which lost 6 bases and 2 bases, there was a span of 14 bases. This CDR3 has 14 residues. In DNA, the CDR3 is TGTGCCAGCAGCCCGCAGGGGACCCCCTACGAGCAGTACTTC. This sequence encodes CASSPQGTPYEQYF.

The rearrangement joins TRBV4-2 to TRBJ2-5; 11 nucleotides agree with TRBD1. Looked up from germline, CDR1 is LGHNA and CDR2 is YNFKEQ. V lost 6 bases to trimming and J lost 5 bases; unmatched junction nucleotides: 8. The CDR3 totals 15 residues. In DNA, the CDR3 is TGTGCCAGCAGTAAACAACGGGACAGGGGGGAGACCCAGTACTTC. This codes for CASSKQRDRGETQYF.

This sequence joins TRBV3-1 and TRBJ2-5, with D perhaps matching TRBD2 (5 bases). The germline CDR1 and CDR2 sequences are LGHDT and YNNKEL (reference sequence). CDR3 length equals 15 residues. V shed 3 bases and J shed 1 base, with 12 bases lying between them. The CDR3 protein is CASSHQPGSQETQYF. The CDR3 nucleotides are TGTGCCAGCAGCCACCAACCGGGAAGCCAAGAGACCCAGTACTTC.

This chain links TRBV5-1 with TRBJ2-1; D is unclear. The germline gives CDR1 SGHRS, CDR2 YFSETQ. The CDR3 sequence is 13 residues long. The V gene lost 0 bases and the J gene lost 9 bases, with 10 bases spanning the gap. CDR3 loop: CASSLGRAVEQFF. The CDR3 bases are TGCGCCAGCAGCTTGGGCCGGGCGGTTGAGCAGTTCTTC.

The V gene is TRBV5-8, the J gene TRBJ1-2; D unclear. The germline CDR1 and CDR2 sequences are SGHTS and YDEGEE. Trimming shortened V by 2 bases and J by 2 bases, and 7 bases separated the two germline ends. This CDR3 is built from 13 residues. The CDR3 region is CASSLSVNYGYTF. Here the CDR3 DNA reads TGTGCCAGCAGCTTATCCGTCAACTATGGCTACACCTTC.

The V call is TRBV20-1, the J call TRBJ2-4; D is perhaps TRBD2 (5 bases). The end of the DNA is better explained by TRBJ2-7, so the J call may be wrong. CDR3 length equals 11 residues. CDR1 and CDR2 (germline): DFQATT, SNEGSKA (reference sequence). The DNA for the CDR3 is TGCAGTGCCCCAGACTACCGCGAGCAGTACTTC. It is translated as CSAPDYREQYF.

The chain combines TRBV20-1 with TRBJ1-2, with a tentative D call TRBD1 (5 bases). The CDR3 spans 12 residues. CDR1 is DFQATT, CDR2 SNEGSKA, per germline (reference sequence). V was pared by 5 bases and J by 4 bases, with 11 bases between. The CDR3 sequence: CSAADSIYGYTF. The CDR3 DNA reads TGCAGTGCTGCCGACAGCATCTATGGCTACACCTTC.

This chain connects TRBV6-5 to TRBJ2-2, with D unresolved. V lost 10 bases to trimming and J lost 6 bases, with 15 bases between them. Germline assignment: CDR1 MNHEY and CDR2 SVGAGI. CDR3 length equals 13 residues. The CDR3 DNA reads TGTGCCAACCAGGTCCTCGGCCCCGGGGAGCTGTTTTTT. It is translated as CANQVLGPGELFF.